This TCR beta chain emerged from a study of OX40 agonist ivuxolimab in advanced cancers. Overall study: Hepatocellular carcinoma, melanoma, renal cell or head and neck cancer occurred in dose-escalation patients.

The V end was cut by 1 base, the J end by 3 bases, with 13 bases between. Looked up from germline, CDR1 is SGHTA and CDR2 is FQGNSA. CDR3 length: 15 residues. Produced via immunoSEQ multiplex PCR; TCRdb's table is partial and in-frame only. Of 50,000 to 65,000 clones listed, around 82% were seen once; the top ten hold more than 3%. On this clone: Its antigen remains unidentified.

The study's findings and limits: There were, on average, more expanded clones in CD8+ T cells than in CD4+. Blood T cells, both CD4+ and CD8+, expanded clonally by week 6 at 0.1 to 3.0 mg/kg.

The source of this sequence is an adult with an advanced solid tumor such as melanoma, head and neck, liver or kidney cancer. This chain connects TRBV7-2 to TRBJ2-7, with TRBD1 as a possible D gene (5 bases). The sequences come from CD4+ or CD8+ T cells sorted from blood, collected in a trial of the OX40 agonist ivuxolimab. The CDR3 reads CASSLGPGRDYEQYF. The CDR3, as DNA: TGTGCCAGCAGCTTAGGACCGGGCAGGGACTACGAGCAGTACTTC.